This TCR beta chain was sequenced for a study of blood T cells in healthy people across ages. Study as a whole: The capture of about one barcoded beta molecule per two T cells was achieved by template switching.

Study outcomes and limitations: Any conclusive comparison of naive versus antigen-experienced cells was prevented by using unsorted PBMCs.

Alongside a J-beta primer mix, a sample-barcoded 5' primer served in a second PCR lasting roughly 7 to 11 cycles. Each cDNA molecule was tagged by a template-switch adaptor that had 12 random nucleotides. TCRdb ran MiXCR on the 5' RACE reads and lists one entry per CDR3 protein. The data hold over 1,200,000 distinct CDR3 sequences, with approximately 59% observed a single time. CDR1 is LGHNT and CDR2 is FRNRAP in the germline V gene. The CDR3 contains 13 residues. The V end was cut by 7 bases, the J end by 4 bases, with 13 bases between. This clonotype showed up just a few times. Its antigen is unidentified. The donors, all healthy, were Caucasians living in Russia, aged 6 to 90.

The gene calls are TRBV12-5 and TRBJ2-5; no firm D call. The specimen was blood. The receptor was derived from a man aged 18 to 29 in good health. The DNA of the CDR3 is TGTGCTAGTGCCCACGGTTACGGAGAGACCCAGTACTTC. This codes for CASAHGYGETQYF.